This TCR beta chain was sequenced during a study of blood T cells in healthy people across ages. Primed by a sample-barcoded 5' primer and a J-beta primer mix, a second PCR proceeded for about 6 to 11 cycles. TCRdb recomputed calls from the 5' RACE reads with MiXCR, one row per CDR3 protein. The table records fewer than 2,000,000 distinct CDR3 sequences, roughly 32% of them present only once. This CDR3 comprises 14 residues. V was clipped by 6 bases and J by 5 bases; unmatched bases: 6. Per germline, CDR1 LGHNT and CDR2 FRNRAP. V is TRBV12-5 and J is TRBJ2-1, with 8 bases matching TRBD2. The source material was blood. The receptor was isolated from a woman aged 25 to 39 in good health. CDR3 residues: CASGAGGTDNEQFF. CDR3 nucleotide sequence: TGTGCTAGTGGCGCGGGGGGTACGGACAATGAGCAGTTCTTC.